Only a few counts were recorded for the clone carrying this TCR delta chain. Its antigen is not identified. TCRdb's entry gives the protein of a much larger clone, which mismatches this DNA's translation at residue 12, likely from a read error; the protein reported here is translated from the DNA. The CDR3 consists of 16 residues. The germline V gene has CDR1 GEAIGNYY and CDR2 EKD. This specimen belongs to a study of γδ T cells in repeated Plasmodium falciparum infection. Study-wide background: Donors were malaria-exposed Malian children or age- and gender-matched Australian children. Malaria-naive adults were infected with P. falciparum NF54 four times over around 600 days. Findings and limits, study-wide: Waves of new clonotype selection appeared after repeated controlled infections in Vdelta2-negative, largely Vdelta1+, gammadelta T cells.

Sequencing covered both gamma and delta TCR chains per sample. TCRdb re-called the multiplex PCR reads using CATT. Found here are some 51,000 delta-chain clones, around 2% of them singletons; the top ten hold 24%. Vgamma9/Vdelta2+ and Vdelta2-negative gammadelta T cells were flow-sorted from PBMC for bulk sequencing. The gene calls are TRDV2 and TRDJ1, with 11 positions matching TRDD3. TCRdb carries no J gene annotation; the J gene was assigned here by matching the DNA with germline. Sequenced sample: gamma-delta T cells from blood. The receptor was derived from a pool of human donors (malaria-infected and uninfected, not separated). CDR3 residues: CACDLLGDTLTNKLIF. The CDR3 nucleotides read TGTGCCTGTGACTTGCTGGGGGATACTCTCACCAATAAACTCATCTTT.